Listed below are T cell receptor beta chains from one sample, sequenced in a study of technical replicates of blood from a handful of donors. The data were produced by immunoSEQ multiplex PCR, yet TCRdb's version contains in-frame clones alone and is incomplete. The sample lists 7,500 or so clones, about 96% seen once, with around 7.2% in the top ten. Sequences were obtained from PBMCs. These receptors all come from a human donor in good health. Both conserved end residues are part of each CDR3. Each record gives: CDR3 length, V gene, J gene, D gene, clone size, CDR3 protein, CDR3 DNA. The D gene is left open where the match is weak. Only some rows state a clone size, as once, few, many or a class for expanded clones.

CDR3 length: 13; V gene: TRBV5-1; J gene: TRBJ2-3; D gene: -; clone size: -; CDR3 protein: CASSAQGADTQYF; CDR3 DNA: TGCGCCAGCAGCGCGCAGGGTGCAGATACGCAGTATTTT
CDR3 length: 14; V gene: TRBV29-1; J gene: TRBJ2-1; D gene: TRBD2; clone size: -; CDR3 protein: CSVALAETYNEQFF; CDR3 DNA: TGCAGCGTGGCTCTAGCGGAGACCTACAATGAGCAGTTCTTC
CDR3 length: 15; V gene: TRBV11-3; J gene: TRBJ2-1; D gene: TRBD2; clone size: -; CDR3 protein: CASSAGLAENNEQFF; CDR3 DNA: TGTGCCAGCAGCGCGGGACTAGCGGAGAACAATGAGCAGTTCTTC
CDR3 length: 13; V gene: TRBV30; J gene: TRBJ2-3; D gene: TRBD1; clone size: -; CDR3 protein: CAWSSGGQGPQYF; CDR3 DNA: TGTGCCTGGAGTTCCGGCGGACAGGGTCCGCAGTATTTT
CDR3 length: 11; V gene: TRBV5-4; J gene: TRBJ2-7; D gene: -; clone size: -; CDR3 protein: CASSFSGEQYF; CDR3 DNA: TGTGCCAGCAGCTTTTCCGGGGAGCAGTACTTC
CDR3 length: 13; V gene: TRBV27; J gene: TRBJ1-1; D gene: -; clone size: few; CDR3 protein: CASNSRGDTEAFF; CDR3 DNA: TGTGCCAGCAATTCTCGGGGGGACACTGAAGCTTTCTTT
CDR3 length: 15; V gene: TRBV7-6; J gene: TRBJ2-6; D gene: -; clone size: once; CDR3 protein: CASSQELSGANVLTF; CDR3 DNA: TGTGCCAGCAGCCAAGAGTTATCTGGGGCCAACGTCCTGACTTTC
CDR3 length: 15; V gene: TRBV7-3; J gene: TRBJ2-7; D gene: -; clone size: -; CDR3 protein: CASSLRPGSSYEQYF; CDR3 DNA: TGTGCCAGCAGCTTACGTCCCGGGAGCTCCTACGAGCAGTACTTC
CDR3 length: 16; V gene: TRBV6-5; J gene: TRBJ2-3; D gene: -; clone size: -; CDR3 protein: CASSYSTGSLPDTQYF; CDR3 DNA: TGTGCCAGCAGTTACTCTACCGGGAGCTTGCCAGATACGCAGTATTTT
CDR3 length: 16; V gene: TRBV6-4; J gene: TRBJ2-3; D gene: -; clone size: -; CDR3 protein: CASTRGGPIMGDTQYF; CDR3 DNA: TGTGCCAGCACCCGAGGGGGACCAATAATGGGGGATACGCAGTATTTT
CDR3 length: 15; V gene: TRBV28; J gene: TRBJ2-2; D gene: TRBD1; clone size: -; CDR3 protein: CATRPGQGETGELFF; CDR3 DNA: TGTGCCACCAGACCGGGACAGGGGGAAACCGGGGAGCTGTTTTTT
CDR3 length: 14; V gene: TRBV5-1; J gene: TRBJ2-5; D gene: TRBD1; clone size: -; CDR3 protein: CASSSTGVQETQYF; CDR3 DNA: TGCGCCAGCAGCTCGACAGGGGTGCAAGAGACCCAGTACTTC
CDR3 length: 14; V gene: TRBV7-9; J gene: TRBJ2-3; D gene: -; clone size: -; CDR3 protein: CASSLGSSRGTQYF; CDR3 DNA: TGTGCCAGCAGCTTAGGATCCTCCCGCGGTACGCAGTATTTT
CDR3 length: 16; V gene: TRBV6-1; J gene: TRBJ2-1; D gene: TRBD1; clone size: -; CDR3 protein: CASSVPPSTGDNEQFF; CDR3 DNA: TGTGCCAGCAGTGTTCCTCCTTCGACAGGGGACAATGAGCAGTTCTTC
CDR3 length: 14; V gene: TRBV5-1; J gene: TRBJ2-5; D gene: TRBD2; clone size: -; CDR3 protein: CASTQVAGGETQYF; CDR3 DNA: TGCGCCAGCACTCAAGTAGCGGGTGGGGAGACCCAGTACTTC
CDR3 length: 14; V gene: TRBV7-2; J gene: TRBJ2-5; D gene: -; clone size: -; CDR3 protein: CASSPRGGAETQYF; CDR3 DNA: TGTGCCAGCAGCCCTCGAGGTGGTGCCGAGACCCAGTACTTC
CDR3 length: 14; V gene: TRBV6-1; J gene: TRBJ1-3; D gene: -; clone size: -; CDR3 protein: CASRGARSGNTIYF; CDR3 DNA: TGTGCCAGCAGGGGAGCCCGCTCTGGAAACACCATATATTTT
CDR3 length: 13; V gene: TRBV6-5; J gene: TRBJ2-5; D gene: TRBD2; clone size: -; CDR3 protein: CASSREGSETQYF; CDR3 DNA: TGTGCCAGCTCCCGGGAGGGCTCAGAGACCCAGTACTTC
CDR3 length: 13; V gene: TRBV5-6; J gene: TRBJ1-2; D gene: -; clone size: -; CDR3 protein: CASSLSQRGGYTF; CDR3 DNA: TGTGCCAGCAGCTTGTCACAGAGAGGGGGCTACACCTTC
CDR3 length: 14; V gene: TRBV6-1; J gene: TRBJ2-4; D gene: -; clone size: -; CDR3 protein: CASSEAVSEGIQYF; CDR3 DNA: TGTGCCAGCAGTGAAGCTGTCAGCGAGGGCATTCAGTACTTC
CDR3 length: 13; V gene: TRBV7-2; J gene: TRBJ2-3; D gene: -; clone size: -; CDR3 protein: CASSSLGADTQYF; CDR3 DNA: TGTGCCAGCAGCTCCCTGGGCGCAGATACGCAGTATTTT
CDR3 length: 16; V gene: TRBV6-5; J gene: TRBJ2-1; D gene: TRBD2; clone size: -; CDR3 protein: CASSSPEAGAHYREFF; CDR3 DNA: TGTGCCAGCAGTTCGCCAGAAGCGGGAGCTCATTATCGGGAGTTCTTC
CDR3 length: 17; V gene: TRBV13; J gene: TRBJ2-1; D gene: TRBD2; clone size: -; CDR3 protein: CASSLALYPGGQSEQFF; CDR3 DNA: TGTGCCAGCAGCTTAGCGCTGTATCCGGGAGGCCAGAGTGAGCAGTTCTTC
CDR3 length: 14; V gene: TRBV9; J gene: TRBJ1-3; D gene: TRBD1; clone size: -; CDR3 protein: CASGTGPSGNTIYF; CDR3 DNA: TGTGCCAGCGGGACAGGGCCCTCTGGAAACACCATATATTTT
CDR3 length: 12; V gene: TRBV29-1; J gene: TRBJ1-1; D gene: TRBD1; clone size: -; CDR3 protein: CSVGGWNTEAFF; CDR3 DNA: TGCAGCGTAGGGGGCTGGAACACTGAAGCTTTCTTT
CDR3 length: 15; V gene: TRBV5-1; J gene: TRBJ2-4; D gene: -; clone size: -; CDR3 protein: CASSLDREGKNIQYF; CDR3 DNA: TGCGCCAGCAGCTTGGACAGGGAGGGCAAAAACATTCAGTACTTC
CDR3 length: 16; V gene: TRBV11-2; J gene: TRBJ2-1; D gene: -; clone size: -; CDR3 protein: CASSTDRRESYNEQFF; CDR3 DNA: TGTGCCAGCAGCACTGACAGGCGGGAGTCCTACAATGAGCAGTTCTTC
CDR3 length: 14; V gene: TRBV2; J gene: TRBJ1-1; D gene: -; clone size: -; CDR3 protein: CASNMGQLNTEAFF; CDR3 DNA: TGTGCCAGCAATATGGGACAATTGAACACTGAAGCTTTCTTT
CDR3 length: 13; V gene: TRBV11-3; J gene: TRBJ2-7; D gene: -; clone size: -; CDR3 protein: CASSLFGGGEQYF; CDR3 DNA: TGTGCCAGCAGCTTATTTGGGGGAGGCGAGCAGTACTTC
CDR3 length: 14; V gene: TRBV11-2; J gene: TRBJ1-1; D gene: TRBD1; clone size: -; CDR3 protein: CASSAGHRGTEAFF; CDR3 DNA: TGTGCCAGCAGCGCGGGCCACAGGGGCACTGAAGCTTTCTTT
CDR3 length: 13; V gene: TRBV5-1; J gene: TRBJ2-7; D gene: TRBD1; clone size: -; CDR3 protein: CASSPGQLYEQYF; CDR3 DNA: TGCGCCAGCAGCCCGGGACAGCTCTACGAGCAGTACTTC
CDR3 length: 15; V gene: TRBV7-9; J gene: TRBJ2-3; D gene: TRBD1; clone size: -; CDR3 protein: CASSFGQVFTDTQYF; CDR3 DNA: TGTGCCAGCAGCTTCGGACAGGTTTTCACAGATACGCAGTATTTT
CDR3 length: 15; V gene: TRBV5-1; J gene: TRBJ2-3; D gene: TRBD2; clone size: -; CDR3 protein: CASSLGSGFSDTQYF; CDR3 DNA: TGCGCCAGCAGCTTGGGTAGCGGGTTCTCCGATACGCAGTATTTT
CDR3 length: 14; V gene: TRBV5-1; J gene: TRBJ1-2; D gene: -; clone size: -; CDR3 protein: CASSLEFRSYGYTF; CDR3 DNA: TGCGCCAGCAGCTTGGAATTTCGGAGTTATGGCTACACCTTC
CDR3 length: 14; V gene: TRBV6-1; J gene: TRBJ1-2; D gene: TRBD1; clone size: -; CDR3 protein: CASSDSRTGLGYTF; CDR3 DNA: TGTGCCAGCAGTGACTCCCGGACAGGGCTTGGCTACACCTTC
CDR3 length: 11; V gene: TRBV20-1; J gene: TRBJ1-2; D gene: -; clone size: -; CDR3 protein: CSASESYGYTF; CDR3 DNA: TGCAGTGCTTCAGAATCCTATGGCTACACCTTC
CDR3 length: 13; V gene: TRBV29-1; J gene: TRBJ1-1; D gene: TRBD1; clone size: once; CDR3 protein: CSATTGLNTEAFF; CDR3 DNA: TGCAGCGCGACGACAGGGTTGAACACTGAAGCTTTCTTT
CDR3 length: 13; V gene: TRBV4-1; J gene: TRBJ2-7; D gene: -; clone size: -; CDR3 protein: CASSQDQGNEQYF; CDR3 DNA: TGCGCCAGCAGCCAAGATCAGGGAAACGAGCAGTACTTC
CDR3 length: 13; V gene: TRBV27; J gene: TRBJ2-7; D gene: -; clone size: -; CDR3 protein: CASSPTVAGEQYF; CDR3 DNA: TGTGCCAGCAGTCCGACGGTTGCGGGGGAGCAGTACTTC
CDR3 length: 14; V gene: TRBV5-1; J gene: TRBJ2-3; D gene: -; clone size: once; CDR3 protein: CASSFDRISDTQYF; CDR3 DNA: TGCGCCAGCAGCTTCGACAGGATTTCAGATACGCAGTATTTT
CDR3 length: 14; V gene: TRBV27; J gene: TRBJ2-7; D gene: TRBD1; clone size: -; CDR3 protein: CASSWGQGGYEQYF; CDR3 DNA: TGTGCCAGCAGTTGGGGACAGGGGGGGTACGAGCAGTACTTC
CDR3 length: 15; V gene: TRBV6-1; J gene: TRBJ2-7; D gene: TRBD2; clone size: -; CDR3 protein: CASSERSSGAYEQYF; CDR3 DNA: TGTGCCAGCAGTGAGCGCTCTAGCGGAGCCTACGAGCAGTACTTC
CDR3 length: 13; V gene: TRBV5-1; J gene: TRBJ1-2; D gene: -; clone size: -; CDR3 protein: CASSPPPGSDYTF; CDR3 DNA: TGCGCCAGCAGCCCACCTCCCGGCAGCGACTACACCTTC
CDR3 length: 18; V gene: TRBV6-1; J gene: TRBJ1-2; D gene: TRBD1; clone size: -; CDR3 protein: CASSEVRDRGLSRYGYTF; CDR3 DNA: TGTGCCAGCAGTGAGGTCAGGGACAGGGGGCTTTCAAGGTATGGCTACACCTTC
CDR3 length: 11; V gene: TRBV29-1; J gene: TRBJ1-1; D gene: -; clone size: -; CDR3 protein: CSVEGGTEAFF; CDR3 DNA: TGCAGCGTTGAGGGGGGAACTGAAGCTTTCTTT
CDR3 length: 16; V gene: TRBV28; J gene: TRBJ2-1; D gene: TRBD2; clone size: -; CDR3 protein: CASSFSYQAGINEQFF; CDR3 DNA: TGTGCCAGCAGTTTTTCTTATCAAGCGGGAATCAATGAGCAGTTCTTC